A single sample is the source of the 32 T cell receptor beta chains below, sequenced in a study of beta chain features in type 1 diabetes. The isolated RNA, all of it, was reverse transcribed, so expressed TCRB transcripts were what got sequenced. The protocol was immunoSEQ multiplex PCR, while the TCRdb copy is restricted to in-frame clones and leaves out a portion. The table lists about 130,000 clones, nearly 9.5% of them singletons, with roughly 0.7% in the top ten. The sequenced sample consisted of central memory CD4+ T cells from blood. These receptors were obtained from a man younger than 35 in good health.

The chain links TRBV5-1 to TRBJ2-3; 8 positions match TRBD1. The CDR3 runs 15 residues. V lost 0 bases and J lost 3; bases outside the gene matches: 3. Germline V gene data show CDR1 as SGHRS and CDR2 as YFSETQ. CDR3 bases: TGCGCCAGCAGCTTGGTTACAGGGGGTACAGATACGCAGTATTTT. Amino acid sequence: CASSLVTGGTDTQYF. The whole variable domain, remainder taken from reference TRBV5-1 and TRBJ2-3, is KAGVTQTPRYLIKTRGQQVTLSCSPISGHRSVSWYQQTPGQGLQFLFEYFSETQRNKGNFPGRFSGRQFSNSRSEMNVSTLELGDSALYLCASSLVTGGTDTQYFGPGTRLTVL.

The chain has TRBV27 and TRBJ1-5; D may be TRBD1 (5 bases). In germline, CDR1 is MNHEY, CDR2 SMNVEV (reference sequence). This CDR3 spans 16 amino acids. The germline V and J ends were trimmed by 0 bases and 7 bases, with 16 bases remaining between them. The CDR3 region has the DNA TGTGCCAGCAGTTTATCGAGTGCAGGGATCGGGCAGCCCCAGCATTTT. This codes for CASSLSSAGIGQPQHF.

The CDR3 here is CASSFSQSNEKLFF. In nucleotides, the CDR3 is TGTGCCAGCAGCTTTAGTCAAAGCAATGAAAAACTGTTTTTT. The chain is built from TRBV7-2 and TRBJ1-4, with D unclear. Trimming left V 3 bases short and J 5 bases short, with 10 bases between. Germline lookup yields CDR1 SGHTA and CDR2 FQGNSA. The CDR3 sequence is 14 residues long. The variable domain in full, completed from reference TRBV7-2 and TRBJ1-4, reads GAGVSQSPSNKVTEKGKDVELRCDPISGHTALYWYRQSLGQGLEFLIYFQGNSAPDKSGLPSDRFSAERTGGSVSTLTIQRTQQEDSAVYLCASSFSQSNEKLFFGSGTQLSVL.

The chain links TRBV5-4 to TRBJ2-3; 8 bases match TRBD2. The CDR3 has 15 amino acids. Germline trimming cut 0 bases from V and 6 bases from J; bases unmatched to any gene: 6. Germline V CDR1 and CDR2: SGHNT, YYREEE (reference sequence). CDR3 DNA sequence: TGTGCCAGCAGCTTGGCAGCGGGGGCGACGGATACGCAGTATTTT. This translates into CASSLAAGATDTQYF.

The chain uses TRBV27 and TRBJ2-2; 10 nucleotides agree with TRBD2. Germline V gene lookup returns CDR1 MNHEY and CDR2 SMNVEV (reference sequence). Trimming cost V 7 bases and J 4 bases; bases outside gene matches: 9. CDR3 length: 16 amino acids. The CDR3 sequence is CASTSTAGGLTGELFF. CDR3 DNA sequence: TGTGCCAGCACCTCGACAGCGGGGGGGCTCACCGGGGAGCTGTTTTTT.

The rearrangement joins TRBV5-6 to TRBJ1-2; D is unresolved. The CDR3 totals 12 residues. The germline CDR1 and CDR2 sequences are SGHDT and YYEEEE. Trimming stripped 5 bases from V and 6 bases from J, with 11 bases between. CDR3 residues: CASSGQYDGYTF. The CDR3, as DNA: TGTGCCAGCAGTGGGCAGTACGATGGCTACACCTTC.

The chain recombines TRBV9 with TRBJ2-1; D is unresolved. The length of the CDR3 is 15 residues. The V end was cut by 0 bases, the J end by 3 bases, with 10 bases between. CDR1 is SGDLS, CDR2 YYNGEE, per germline. CDR3: CASSVGSGFYNEQFF. Here the CDR3 DNA reads TGTGCCAGCAGCGTAGGTTCCGGGTTCTACAATGAGCAGTTCTTC.

The CDR3 nucleotides read TGCGCCAGCAGCACCGGGACAGGGTTTTACCAGCCCCAGCATTTT. Amino acid sequence: CASSTGTGFYQPQHF. The genes are TRBV5-1 and TRBJ1-5; 9 bases align to TRBD1. Germline V lookup: CDR1 SGHRS, CDR2 YFSETQ. The CDR3 spans 15 residues. V gave up 4 bases and J gave up 7 bases; unmatched junction bases: 9.

This clone was counted a few times. This chain joins TRBV30 and TRBJ1-1; D gene uncertain. CDR3 length: 13 amino acids. Trimming shortened V by 2 bases and J by 6 bases, and 13 bases separated the two germline ends. Germline CDR1 is GTSNPN and CDR2 is SVGIG (reference sequence). For the CDR3, the DNA is TGTGCCTGGAGTTCCCTTGAGTTCGCTGAAGCTTTCTTT. Amino acid sequence: CAWSSLEFAEAFF.

CDR3 nucleotide sequence: TGTGCCAGCAGCGTCCGACTAGCGGGGGGGCGGGAGACCCAGTACTTC. Translating gives CASSVRLAGGRETQYF. V and J are TRBV9 and TRBJ2-5; 14 bases agree with TRBD2. This CDR3 is built from 16 residues. The ends lost 2 bases at V and 5 bases at J; junction bases unmatched: 5. Germline lookup yields CDR1 SGDLS and CDR2 YYNGEE.

This clone appeared a few times. The V gene is TRBV30, the J gene TRBJ1-4; a possible D gene is TRBD1 (6 bases). With 3 bases removed from V and 7 bases from J, the gap between germline ends came to 15 bases. There are 14 residues in the CDR3. The germline CDR1 and CDR2 sequences are GTSNPN and SVGIG (reference sequence). The CDR3 DNA follows: TGTGCCTGGAGCAACAGGGAGTTGGTTGAAAAACTGTTTTTT. It codes for CAWSNRELVEKLFF.

This clone has ten or more counts. The chain couples TRBV29-1 to TRBJ2-5; D is uncertain. The germline V and J ends were trimmed by 3 bases and 5 bases, with 10 bases remaining between them. The CDR3 is 12 residues long. Germline values: CDR1 SQVTM, CDR2 ANQGSEA. The DNA for the CDR3 is TGCAGCGTTGATAGAAGTCCGGAGACCCAGTACTTC. Amino acids: CSVDRSPETQYF.

This clone turned up a few times. This chain joins TRBV19 and TRBJ1-1; TRBD1 might be the D (5 bases). Trimming took 7 bases from V and 11 from J, leaving 23 bases between them. The germline gives CDR1 LNHDA, CDR2 SQIVND (reference sequence). The CDR3 extends over 14 amino acids. CDR3 nucleotide sequence: TGTGCCAGTACCCCCCGGGAAAGGGGAGGTGAGGCTTTCTTT. Encoded protein: CASTPRERGGEAFF.

This chain joins TRBV29-1 and TRBJ2-1; a weak D match, TRBD1 (7 bases). This CDR3 comprises 11 residues. Germline V gene data show CDR1 as SQVTM and CDR2 as ANQGSEA. V lost 7 bases and J 7 bases, leaving 11 bases between the germline ends. CDR3 loop: CSGRGRNEQFF. The CDR3 DNA follows: TGCAGCGGCAGGGGGAGGAATGAGCAGTTCTTC.

The chain has TRBV9 and TRBJ2-5; 10 bases align to TRBD1. Germline V gene sequence: CDR1 SGDLS, CDR2 YYNGEE. V shed 4 bases and J 5 bases; nucleotides not matched to a gene: 8. This CDR3 is 15 amino acids long. CDR3 coding DNA: TGTGCCAGCAGCCTAAGCCTGGGACAGGGGGAGACCCAGTACTTC. Encoded protein: CASSLSLGQGETQYF.

V and J are TRBV30 and TRBJ2-7; 15 bases map to TRBD2. The germline V gene encodes CDR1 GTSNPN and CDR2 SVGIG (reference sequence). This CDR3 is built from 17 residues. V lost 0 bases, J lost 2 bases, and 5 bases stayed unmatched. The CDR3 reads CAWSVWTSGGGPYEQYF. The CDR3, as DNA: TGTGCCTGGAGTGTCTGGACTAGCGGGGGGGGCCCCTACGAGCAGTACTTC.

The chain is built from TRBV4-1 and TRBJ1-2; 10 bases map to TRBD1. J was trimmed by 3 bases and V by 2 bases; bases with no gene match: 3. Germline CDR1 MGHRA, CDR2 YSYEKL. The CDR3 length is 15 residues. CDR3 in DNA: TGCGCCAGCAGCCAACCGGGGACAGGGGACTATGGCTACACCTTC. Its translation is CASSQPGTGDYGYTF.

Only a few counts were recorded for this clone. The chain uses TRBV11-2 and TRBJ2-3; 9 bases fit TRBD1. The CDR3 runs to 15 residues. Germline V gives CDR1 SGHAT, CDR2 FQNNGV. Germline trimming cut 6 bases from V and 3 bases from J; bases unmatched to any gene: 7. CDR3 in DNA: TGTGCCAGCAGTCCTGGGACAGGGAAAACAGATACGCAGTATTTT. It encodes CASSPGTGKTDTQYF.

The genes are TRBV11-2 and TRBJ1-1; 8 bases map to TRBD1. Germline-derived CDR1 and CDR2 are SGHAT and FQNNGV. The CDR3 runs 15 residues. V lost 5 bases to trimming and J lost 5 bases; unmatched junction nucleotides: 10. The DNA for the CDR3 is TGTGCCAGCAGCCAGTCGACAGGGGCGGCTACTGAAGCTTTCTTT. Translated, it gives CASSQSTGAATEAFF.

This clone has just a few counts. The chain recombines TRBV27 with TRBJ2-1, with D perhaps matching TRBD1 (6 bases). The CDR3 spans 16 residues. V lost 5 bases and J lost 1, with 15 bases in between. Germline CDR1 and CDR2: MNHEY and SMNVEV (reference sequence). The CDR3 region is CASSPSTGTSYNEQFF. DNA of the CDR3: TGTGCCAGCAGTCCATCGACAGGTACATCCTACAATGAGCAGTTCTTC.

This chain links TRBV19 with TRBJ2-1; TRBD2 matches at 11 bases. With V trimmed by 8 bases and J by 2 bases, 2 bases remained unmatched. CDR1 is LNHDA and CDR2 is SQIVND in the germline V gene (reference sequence). This CDR3 spans 14 amino acids. In DNA form, the CDR3 reads TGTGCCAGTCATAGCGGGGGGGCCTACAATGAGCAGTTCTTC. Translation: CASHSGGAYNEQFF.

V usage is TRBV5-5 and J usage is TRBJ2-3, with 7 bases identical to TRBD1. V shed 4 bases and J 3 bases; nucleotides not matched to a gene: 11. The CDR3 consists of 16 residues. The germline V gene has CDR1 SGHKS and CDR2 YYEKEE (reference sequence). The CDR3 nucleotides read TGTGCCAGCAGCCCTAGGACAGGCGCTGGGACAGATACGCAGTATTTT. This translates into CASSPRTGAGTDTQYF.

This rearrangement joins TRBV4-1 to TRBJ2-7, with TRBD1 as a possible D gene (6 bases). Germline V gene lookup returns CDR1 MGHRA and CDR2 YSYEKL. The length of the CDR3 is 16 residues. V was cut by 3 bases and J by 0 bases, with 15 bases left in between. CDR3 sequence: CASSHIQGLSSYEQYF. CDR3 in DNA: TGCGCCAGCAGCCATATACAGGGTTTGAGCTCCTACGAGCAGTACTTC.

This clone was detected only a few times. The chain carries TRBV4-1 and TRBJ1-6, with TRBD1 identical over 7 bases. Germline V gene data show CDR1 as MGHRA and CDR2 as YSYEKL. Germline trimming cut 0 bases from V and 10 bases from J; bases unmatched to any gene: 12. The CDR3 sequence is 17 residues long. The CDR3 bases are TGCGCCAGCAGCCAAGAAGTTAGGGTCGGGACAGCCTCACCCCTCCACTTT. Its translation is CASSQEVRVGTASPLHF.

This chain links TRBV6-5 with TRBJ2-2; D might be TRBD1 (6 bases). The CDR3 spans 16 residues. Germline lookup yields CDR1 MNHEY and CDR2 SVGAGI. Trimming shortened V by 0 bases and J by 4 bases, and 12 bases separated the two germline ends. CDR3 DNA sequence: TGTGCCAGCAGTTACTCACAGGGACGGGGCACCGGGGAGCTGTTTTTT. As protein: CASSYSQGRGTGELFF.

The V call is TRBV6-5, the J call TRBJ2-3; the D gene is possibly TRBD2 (6 bases). The CDR3 runs 14 residues. The V gene lost 6 bases and the J gene lost 1 base, with 11 bases spanning the gap. Germline V gives CDR1 MNHEY, CDR2 SVGAGI. DNA of the CDR3: TGTGCCAGCAGCTCCGGGGAGGGCACAGATACGCAGTATTTT. Translation gives CASSSGEGTDTQYF.

This clone has just a few counts. The genes are TRBV10-3 and TRBJ2-4; maybe TRBD2 (6 bases). The CDR3 runs to 14 residues. V shed 2 bases and J shed 6 bases, with 11 bases lying between them. Per the germline V gene, CDR1 is ENHRY and CDR2 is SYGVKD. For the CDR3, the DNA is TGTGCCATCAGTGAGGGAACCGGGGGAAACATTCAGTACTTC. Its translation is CAISEGTGGNIQYF.

This clone was seen only a few times. The chain joins TRBV5-1 to TRBJ1-1; D is unresolved. V lost 2 bases, J lost 1 base, and 12 bases lay in between. The germline V gene encodes CDR1 SGHRS and CDR2 YFSETQ. The CDR3 is 15 amino acids. The CDR3 spells CASSFAQNWNTEAFF. As DNA, the CDR3 is TGCGCCAGCAGCTTCGCACAGAACTGGAACACTGAAGCTTTCTTT.

This clone has ten or more counts. This chain uses TRBV18 with TRBJ2-3, with TRBD2 as a possible D gene (5 bases). Trimming took off 3 bases at V and 3 bases at J, with 10 bases between the two ends. Germline V lookup: CDR1 KGHSH, CDR2 LQKENI. This CDR3 comprises 14 residues. The DNA of the CDR3 is TGTGCCAGCTCACCGAACGTAGCGACAGATACGCAGTATTTT. Translated, it gives CASSPNVATDTQYF.

The rearrangement joins TRBV2 to TRBJ2-5; no firm D call. TRBJ2-7 explains the end of the DNA better; the J call may be wrong. The CDR3 covers 15 residues. CDR1 is SNHLY and CDR2 is FYNNEI in the germline V gene. CDR3 loop: CASSEAGQLGYEQYF. As DNA, the CDR3 is TGTGCCAGCAGTGAAGCTGGGCAGCTGGGTTACGAGCAGTACTTC.

This clone has only a few counts. The chain uses TRBV7-2 and TRBJ2-2; TRBD2 matches 12 bases. Losses at the gene ends were 2 bases for V and 0 bases for J; bases not matched to a gene: 1. Germline V gene sequence: CDR1 SGHTA, CDR2 FQGNSA. The CDR3 has 17 residues. CDR3 in DNA: TGTGCCAGCAGCTTAAGACTAGCGGGGGCGAACACCGGGGAGCTGTTTTTT. Translation: CASSLRLAGANTGELFF.

At least ten counts were recorded for this clone. The V and J genes are TRBV23-1 and TRBJ2-1; 10 bases are shared with TRBD1. TRBV23-1 is an ORF, and what it does is uncertain. This CDR3 is 13 amino acids long. V lost 7 bases to trimming and J lost 15 bases; unmatched junction nucleotides: 12. The DNA of the CDR3 is TGCGCCAGCAATCGGGACAGGGGAGGCAATCGGTTCTTC. Translation gives CASNRDRGGNRFF.